Here is one T cell receptor (beta chain) with its context. Its antigen remains unknown. With V trimmed by 5 bases and J by 6 bases, 6 bases remained unmatched. Germline V lookup: CDR1 SEHNR, CDR2 FQNEAQ (reference sequence). The CDR3 totals 13 residues. The library was made from cDNA and included unique molecular identifiers. Input amounts of 1 to 10 million T cells were used. These gave around 500,000 cDNA molecules, so each molecule approximated one T cell. TCRdb reanalysed the PCR reads using MiXCR and keeps one entry per CDR3 protein. The sample holds about 400,000 distinct CDR3 sequences, approximately 38% seen once. This sample was taken from a study of post-analysis software for immune sequencing data. Turning to the study itself: The courses of disease that were included comprised relapsing-remitting, secondary progressive and progressive-relapsing multiple sclerosis.

Study outcomes and limitations: By F measure, strong co-clustering occurred among samples prepared in the same batch. TRBV5-6, TRBV5-1 and TRBV20-1 were among a handful of TRBV segments more frequent in patients than controls.

J is TRBJ1-2 and V is TRBV7-9; TRBD1 matches at 7 bases. Sequenced sample: blood. The sequence came from a girl aged 5-17 years with multiple sclerosis. The CDR3 DNA reads as TGTGCCAGCAGCCCAAACAGGGGAAATGGCTACACCTTC. Residues: CASSPNRGNGYTF.